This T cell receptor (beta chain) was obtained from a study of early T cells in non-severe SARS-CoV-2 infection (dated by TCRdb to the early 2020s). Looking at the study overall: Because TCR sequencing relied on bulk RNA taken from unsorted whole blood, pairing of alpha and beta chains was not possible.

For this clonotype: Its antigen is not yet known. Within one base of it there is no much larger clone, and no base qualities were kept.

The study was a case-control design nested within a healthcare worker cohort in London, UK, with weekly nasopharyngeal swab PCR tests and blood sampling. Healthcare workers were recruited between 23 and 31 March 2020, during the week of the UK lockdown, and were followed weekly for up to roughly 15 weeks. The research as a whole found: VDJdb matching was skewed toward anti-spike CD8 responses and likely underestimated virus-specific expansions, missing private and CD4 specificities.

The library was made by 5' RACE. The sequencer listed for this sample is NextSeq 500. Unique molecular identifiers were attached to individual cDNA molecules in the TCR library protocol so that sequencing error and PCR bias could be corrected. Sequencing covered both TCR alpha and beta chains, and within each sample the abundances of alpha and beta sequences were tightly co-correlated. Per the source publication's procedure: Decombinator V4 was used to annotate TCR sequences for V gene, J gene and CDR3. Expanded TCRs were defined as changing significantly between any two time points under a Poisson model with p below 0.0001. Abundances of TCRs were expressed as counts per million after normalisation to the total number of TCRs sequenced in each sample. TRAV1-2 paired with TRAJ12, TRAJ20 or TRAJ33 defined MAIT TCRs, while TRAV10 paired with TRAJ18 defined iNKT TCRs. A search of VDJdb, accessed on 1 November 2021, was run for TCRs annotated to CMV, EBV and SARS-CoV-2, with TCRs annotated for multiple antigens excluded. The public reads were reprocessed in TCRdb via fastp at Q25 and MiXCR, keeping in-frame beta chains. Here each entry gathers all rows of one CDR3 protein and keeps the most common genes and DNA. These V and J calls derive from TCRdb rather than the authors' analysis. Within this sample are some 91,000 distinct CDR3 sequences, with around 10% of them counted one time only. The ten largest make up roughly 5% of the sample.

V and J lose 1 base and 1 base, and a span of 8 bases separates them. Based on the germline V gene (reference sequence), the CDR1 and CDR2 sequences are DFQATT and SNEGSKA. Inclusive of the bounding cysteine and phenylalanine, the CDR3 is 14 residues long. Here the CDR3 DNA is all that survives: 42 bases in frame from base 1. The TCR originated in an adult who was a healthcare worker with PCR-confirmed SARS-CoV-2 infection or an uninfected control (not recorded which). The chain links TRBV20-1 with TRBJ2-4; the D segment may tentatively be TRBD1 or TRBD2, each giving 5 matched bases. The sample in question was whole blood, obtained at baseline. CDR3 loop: CSARAWGAKNIQYF. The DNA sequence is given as TGCAGTGCTAGAGCGTGGGGGGCCAAAAACATTCAGTACTTC.